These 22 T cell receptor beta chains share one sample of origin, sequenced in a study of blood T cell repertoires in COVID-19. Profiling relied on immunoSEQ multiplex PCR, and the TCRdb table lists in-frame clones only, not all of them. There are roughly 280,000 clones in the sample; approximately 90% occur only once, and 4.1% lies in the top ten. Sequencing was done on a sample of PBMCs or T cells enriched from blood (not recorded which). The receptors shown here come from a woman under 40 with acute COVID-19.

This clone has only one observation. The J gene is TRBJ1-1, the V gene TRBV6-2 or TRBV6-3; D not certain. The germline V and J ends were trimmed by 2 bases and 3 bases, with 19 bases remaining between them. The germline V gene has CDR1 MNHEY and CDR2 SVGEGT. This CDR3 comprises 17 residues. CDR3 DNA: TGTGCCAGCAGTTACGGCCTAGTTCTTACGGCCGACACTGAAGCTTTCTTT. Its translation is CASSYGLVLTADTEAFF.

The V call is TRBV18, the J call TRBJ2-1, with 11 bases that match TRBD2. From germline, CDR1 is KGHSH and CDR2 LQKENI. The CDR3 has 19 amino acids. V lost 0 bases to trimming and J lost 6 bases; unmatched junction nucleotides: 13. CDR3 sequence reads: CASSPPSQLLAGEGNEQFF. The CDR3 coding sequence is TGTGCCAGCTCACCACCGTCCCAACTACTAGCGGGAGAGGGCAATGAGCAGTTCTTC.

CDR3 in amino acids: CATRTSSGVSYEQYF. The CDR3 DNA sequence: TGTGCCACCCGCACATCCTCGGGGGTCTCCTACGAGCAGTACTTC. This sequence joins TRBV24-1 and TRBJ2-7; D perhaps matches TRBD2 (6 bases). Looked up from germline, CDR1 is KGHDR and CDR2 is SFDVKD. The CDR3 sequence is 15 residues long. V was shortened by 9 bases and J by 0 bases, with 17 bases between the two germline ends.

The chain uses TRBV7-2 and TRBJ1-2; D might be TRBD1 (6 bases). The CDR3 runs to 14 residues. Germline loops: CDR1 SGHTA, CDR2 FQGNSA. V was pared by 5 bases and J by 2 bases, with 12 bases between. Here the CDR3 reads CASSPDRTNYGYTF. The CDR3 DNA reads TGTGCCAGCAGCCCCGACAGGACCAACTATGGCTACACCTTC.

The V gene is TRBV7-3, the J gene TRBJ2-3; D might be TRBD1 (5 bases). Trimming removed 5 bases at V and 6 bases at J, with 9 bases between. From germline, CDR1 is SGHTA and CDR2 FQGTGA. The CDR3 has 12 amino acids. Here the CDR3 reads CASSDSGDTQYF. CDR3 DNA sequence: TGTGCCAGCAGCGACAGTGGGGATACGCAGTATTTT.

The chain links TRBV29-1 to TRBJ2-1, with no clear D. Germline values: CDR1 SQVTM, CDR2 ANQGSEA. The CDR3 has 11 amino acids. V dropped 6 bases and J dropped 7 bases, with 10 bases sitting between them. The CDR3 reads CSVEIGNEQFF. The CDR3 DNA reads TGCAGCGTGGAAATCGGGAATGAGCAGTTCTTC.

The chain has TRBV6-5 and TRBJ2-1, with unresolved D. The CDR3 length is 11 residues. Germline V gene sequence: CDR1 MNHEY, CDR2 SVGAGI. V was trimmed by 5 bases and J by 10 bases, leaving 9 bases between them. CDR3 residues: CASSTISEQFF. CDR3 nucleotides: TGTGCCAGCAGTACTATTTCCGAGCAGTTCTTC.

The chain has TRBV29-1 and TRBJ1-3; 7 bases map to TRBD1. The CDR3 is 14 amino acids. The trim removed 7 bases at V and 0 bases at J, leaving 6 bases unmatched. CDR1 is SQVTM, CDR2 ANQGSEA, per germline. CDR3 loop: CSAGQSGSGNTIYF. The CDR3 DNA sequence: TGCAGCGCGGGACAGTCCGGCTCTGGAAACACCATATATTTT.

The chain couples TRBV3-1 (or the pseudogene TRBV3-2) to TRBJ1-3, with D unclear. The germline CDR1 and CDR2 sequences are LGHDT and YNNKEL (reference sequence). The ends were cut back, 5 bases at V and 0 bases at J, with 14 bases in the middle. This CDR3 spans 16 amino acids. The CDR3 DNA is TGTGCCAGCAGCGAATTACACGCAAGCTCTGGAAACACCATATATTTT. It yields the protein CASSELHASSGNTIYF.

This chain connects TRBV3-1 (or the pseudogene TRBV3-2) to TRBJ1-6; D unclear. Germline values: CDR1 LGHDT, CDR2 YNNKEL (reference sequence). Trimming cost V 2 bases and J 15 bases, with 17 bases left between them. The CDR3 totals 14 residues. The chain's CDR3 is CASSQYLGLQHLHF. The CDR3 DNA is TGTGCCAGCAGCCAATACCTGGGCCTGCAGCACCTCCACTTT.

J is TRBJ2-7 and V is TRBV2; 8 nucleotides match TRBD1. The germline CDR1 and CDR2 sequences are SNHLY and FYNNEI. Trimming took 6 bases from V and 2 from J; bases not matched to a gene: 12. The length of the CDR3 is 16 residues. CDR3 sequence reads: CASRGTRGRYPYEQYF. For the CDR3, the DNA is TGTGCCAGCAGGGGGACCAGGGGGCGTTACCCCTACGAGCAGTACTTC. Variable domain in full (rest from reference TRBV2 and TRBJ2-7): EPEVTQTPSHQVTQMGQEVILRCVPISNHLYFYWYRQILGQKVEFLVSFYNNEISEKSEIFDDQFSVERPDGSNFTLKIRSTKLEDSAMYFCASRGTRGRYPYEQYFGPGTRLTVT.

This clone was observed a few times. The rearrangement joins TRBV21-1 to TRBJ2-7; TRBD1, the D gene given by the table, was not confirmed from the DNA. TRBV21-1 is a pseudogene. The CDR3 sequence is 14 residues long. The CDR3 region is CASSLRDSSYEQYF. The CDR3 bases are TGTGCCAGCAGCTTGCGGGACAGCTCCTACGAGCAGTACTTC.

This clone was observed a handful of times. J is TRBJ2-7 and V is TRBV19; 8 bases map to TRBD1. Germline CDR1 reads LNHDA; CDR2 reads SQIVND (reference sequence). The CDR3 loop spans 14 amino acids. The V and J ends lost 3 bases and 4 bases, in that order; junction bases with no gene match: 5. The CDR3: CASSISGGVYEQYF. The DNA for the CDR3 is TGTGCCAGTAGTATTTCAGGGGGCGTTTACGAGCAGTACTTC. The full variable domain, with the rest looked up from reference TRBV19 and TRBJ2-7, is DGGITQSPKYLFRKEGQNVTLSCEQNLNHDAMYWYRQDPGQGLRLIYYSQIVNDFQKGDIAEGYSVSREKKESFPLTVTSAQKNPTAFYLCASSISGGVYEQYFGPGTRLTVT.

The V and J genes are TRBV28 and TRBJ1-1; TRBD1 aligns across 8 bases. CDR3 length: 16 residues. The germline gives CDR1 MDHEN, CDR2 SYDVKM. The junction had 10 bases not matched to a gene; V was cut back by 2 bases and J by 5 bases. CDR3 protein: CASSLGFRGLLTEAFF. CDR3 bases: TGTGCCAGCAGTTTAGGATTCAGGGGGCTGTTGACTGAAGCTTTCTTT.

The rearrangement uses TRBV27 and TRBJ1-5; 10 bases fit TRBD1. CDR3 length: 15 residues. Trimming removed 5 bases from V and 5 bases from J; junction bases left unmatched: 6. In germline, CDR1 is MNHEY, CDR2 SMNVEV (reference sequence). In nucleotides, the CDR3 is TGTGCCAGCAGTCCACAGGACAGGGGGGATCAGCCCCAGCATTTT. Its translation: CASSPQDRGDQPQHF.

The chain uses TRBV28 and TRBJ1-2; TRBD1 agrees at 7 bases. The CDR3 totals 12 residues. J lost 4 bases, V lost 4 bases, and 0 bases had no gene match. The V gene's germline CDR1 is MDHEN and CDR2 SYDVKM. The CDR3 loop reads CASSWDSYGYTF. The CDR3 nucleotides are TGTGCCAGCAGTTGGGACAGCTATGGCTACACCTTC.

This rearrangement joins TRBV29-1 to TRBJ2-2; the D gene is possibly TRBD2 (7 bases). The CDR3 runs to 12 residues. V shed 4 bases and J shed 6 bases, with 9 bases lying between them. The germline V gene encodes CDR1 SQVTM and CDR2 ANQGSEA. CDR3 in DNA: TGCAGCGTTGGGGGGGGCGCCGGGGAGCTGTTTTTT. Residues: CSVGGGAGELFF.

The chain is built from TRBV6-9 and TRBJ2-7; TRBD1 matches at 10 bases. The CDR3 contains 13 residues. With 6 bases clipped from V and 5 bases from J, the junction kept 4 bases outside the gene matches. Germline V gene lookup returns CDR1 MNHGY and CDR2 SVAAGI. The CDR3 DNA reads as TGTGCCAGCAGCAGGACAGGGGGTCACGAGCAGTACTTC. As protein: CASSRTGGHEQYF.

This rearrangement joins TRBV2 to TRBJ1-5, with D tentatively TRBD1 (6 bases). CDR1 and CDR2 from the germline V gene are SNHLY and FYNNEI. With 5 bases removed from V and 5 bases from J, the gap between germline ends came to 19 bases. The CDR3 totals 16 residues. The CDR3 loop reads CASSPRNRDKHQPQHF. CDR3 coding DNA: TGTGCCAGCAGTCCTCGTAATCGGGACAAACATCAGCCCCAGCATTTT.

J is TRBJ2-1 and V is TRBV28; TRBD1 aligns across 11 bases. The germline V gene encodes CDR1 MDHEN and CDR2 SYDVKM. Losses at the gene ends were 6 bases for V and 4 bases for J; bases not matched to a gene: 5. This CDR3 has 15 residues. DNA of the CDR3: TGTGCCAGCAGCTCAGGACAGGGGGCATACAATGAGCAGTTCTTC. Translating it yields CASSSGQGAYNEQFF.

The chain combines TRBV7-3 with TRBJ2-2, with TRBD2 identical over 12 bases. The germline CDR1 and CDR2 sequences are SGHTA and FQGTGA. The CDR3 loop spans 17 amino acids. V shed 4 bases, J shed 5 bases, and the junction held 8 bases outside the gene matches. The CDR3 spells CASSSLTSGRWTGELFF. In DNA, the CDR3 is TGTGCCAGCAGCTCATTGACTAGCGGGAGATGGACCGGGGAGCTGTTTTTT.

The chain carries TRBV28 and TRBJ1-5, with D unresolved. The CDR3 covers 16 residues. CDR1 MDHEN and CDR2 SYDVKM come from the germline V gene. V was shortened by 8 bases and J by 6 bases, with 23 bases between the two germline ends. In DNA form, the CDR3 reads TGTGCCAGCCTCACGGAGCGGCTGATGCTAGGTCAGCCCCAGCATTTT. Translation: CASLTERLMLGQPQHF.